The present TCR beta chain was sequenced within a study of cytomegalovirus exposure and HLA in healthy donors. Of note for this clone: As yet, its antigen is unknown.

The study ran its PCR with 60 Vbeta and 13 Jbeta primers. Using immunoSEQ multiplex PCR, the repertoire was profiled, and TCRdb retains in-frame clones only, with some absent. The sample contains approximately 150,000 clones, 75% to 90% of which appear only once. Overall study findings and caveats: A later analysis reportedly found that, within productive TCRs, an Asian-associated ancestry cluster had fewer N-insertions than the mean observed across the roughly 730 donors.

The sequenced sample was PBMCs. This TCR derives from a male donor in good health and CMV-seronegative.

The CDR3 protein is CASSIDRENLYEQYF. As DNA, the CDR3 is TGTGCCAGTAGTATAGATCGAGAAAACCTCTACGAGCAGTACTTC. This chain connects TRBV19 to TRBJ2-7; D is unresolved. The CDR3 runs to 15 residues. CDR1 LNHDA and CDR2 SQIVND come from the germline V gene (reference sequence). V was clipped by 0 bases and J by 3 bases, with 12 bases between them.